This entry describes one T cell receptor (beta chain). Original data processing: Reference gene primers were amplified, and this amplification served to estimate nucleated cell counts. Clones were read by immunoSEQ multiplex PCR, and TCRdb kept only the in-frame ones, dropping some. D and trimming come from the DNA, and the V and J calls and clone size come from that table. Here the sample spans 200,000 to 300,000 clones, about four fifths being singletons. Seattle-derived patients entered the study during active infection and were followed longitudinally. This record belongs to a study of blood T cell repertoires in COVID-19. Study information: Sites across the United States, Italy and Spain contributed samples from acute and convalescent COVID-19. T cells, B-cell-depleted T cells, or PBMCs provided the cDNA or gDNA that served as material.

The CDR3 sequence is 15 residues long. Germline CDR1 SGDLS, CDR2 YYNGEE. V dropped 3 bases and J dropped 4; count of bases not matched to a gene: 2. The genes are TRBV9 and TRBJ2-5; TRBD2 agrees at 14 bases. This TCR came from a woman older than 75 with COVID-19, enrolled during active disease. Specimen: peripheral blood. The CDR3 sequence: CASSAGTSGGETQYF. DNA of the CDR3: TGTGCCAGCAGCGCCGGGACTAGCGGGGGAGAGACCCAGTACTTC.